This entry describes one T cell receptor beta chain. As for time point: after trial treatment. The sample's treatment: LDRT plus nivolumab, ipilimumab, low-dose cyclophosphamide and aspirin (RACIN trial). Every donor's regimen consisted of nivolumab, ipilimumab, aspirin, low-dose cyclophosphamide and low-dose radiotherapy. Inclusion covered patients whose advanced solid tumors lacked tumor-infiltrating lymphocytes. This specimen belongs to a study of low-dose radiotherapy and immunotherapy resistance in tumors. Turning to the study itself: The schedule for Cohort 2 used 1 Gy per fraction every two weeks, which added up to 13 Gy over 26 weeks. Patients took 300 mg oral aspirin daily for four cycles from cycle 1 day 1.

The CDR3 is made up of 15 amino acids. Germline V gene data show CDR1 as PRHDT and CDR2 as FYEKMQ (reference sequence). V shed 3 bases, J shed 8 bases, and the junction held 10 bases outside the gene matches. Primers used for first-strand cDNA, a TRAV- and TRBV-specific set, covered both alpha and beta chains. The authors amplified TCRs for 20 PCR cycles with a constant-region primer and a V-primer adapter. TCRdb reprocessed the reads via MiXCR and lists one record per CDR3 protein. The sample includes 30,000 or so distinct CDR3 sequences, about half of them seen just once. The chain employs TRBV13 and TRBJ2-1, with 7 bases fitting TRBD2. The starting material was PBMCs, obtained after low-dose radiotherapy plus immunotherapy. The sequence was collected from a male donor with gallbladder cancer. CDR3 protein: CASSFRSGGLDEQFF. The CDR3 nucleotides are TGTGCCAGCAGCTTTCGGTCGGGAGGACTCGATGAGCAGTTCTTC.